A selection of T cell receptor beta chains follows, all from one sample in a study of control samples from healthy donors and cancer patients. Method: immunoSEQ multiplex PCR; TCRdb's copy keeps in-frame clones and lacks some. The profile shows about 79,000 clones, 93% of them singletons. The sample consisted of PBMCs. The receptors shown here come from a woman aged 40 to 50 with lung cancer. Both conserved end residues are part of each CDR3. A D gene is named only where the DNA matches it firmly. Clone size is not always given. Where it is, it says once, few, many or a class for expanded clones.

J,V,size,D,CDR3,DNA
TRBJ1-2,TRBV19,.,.,CASSIEGLHFNYGYTF,TGTGCCAGTAGTATAGAAGGCCTCCATTTTAACTATGGCTACACCTTC
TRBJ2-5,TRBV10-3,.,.,CAIRQGGGGETQYF,TGTGCCATCAGGCAAGGGGGGGGAGGAGAGACCCAGTACTTC
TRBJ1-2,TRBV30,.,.,CAWSVFFGDLRYGYTF,TGTGCCTGGAGTGTATTTTTTGGGGACCTACGCTATGGCTACACCTTC
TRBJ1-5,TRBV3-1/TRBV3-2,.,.,CASGDLYSNQPQHF,TGTGCCAGCGGCGATTTATATAGCAATCAGCCCCAGCATTTT
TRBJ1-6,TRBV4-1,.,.,CASSQGQAEFSALHF,TGCGCCAGCAGCCAAGGACAGGCTGAATTTTCGGCCCTCCACTTT
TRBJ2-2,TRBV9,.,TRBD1,CASSATGQANTGELFF,TGTGCCAGCAGCGCGACGGGACAGGCGAACACCGGGGAGCTGTTTTTT
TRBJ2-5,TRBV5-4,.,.,CASSSRGTLETQYF,TGTGCCAGCAGCTCGAGGGGGACGCTGGAGACCCAGTACTTC
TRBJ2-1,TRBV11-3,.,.,CASSTLADNEQFF,TGTGCCAGCAGCACCCTTGCGGACAATGAGCAGTTCTTC
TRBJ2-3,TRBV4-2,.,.,CASSQEETKQDTQYF,TGTGCCAGCAGCCAAGAGGAGACTAAACAAGATACGCAGTATTTT
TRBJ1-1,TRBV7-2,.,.,CASSLVQDPTEAFF,TGTGCCAGCAGCTTAGTCCAGGATCCCACTGAAGCTTTCTTT
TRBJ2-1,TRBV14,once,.,CASSPGQFSYNEQFF,TGTGCCAGCAGCCCTGGACAGTTCTCCTACAATGAGCAGTTCTTC
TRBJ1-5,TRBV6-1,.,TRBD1,CASSEAQGEWQPQHF,TGTGCCAGCAGTGAAGCTCAGGGGGAGTGGCAGCCCCAGCATTTT
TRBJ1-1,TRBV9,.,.,CASSVYGMGNTEAFF,TGTGCCAGCAGCGTTTACGGGATGGGGAACACTGAAGCTTTCTTT
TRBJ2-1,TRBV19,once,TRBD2,CATHPGTSGSNEQFF,TGTGCCACTCACCCCGGGACTAGCGGTTCCAATGAGCAGTTCTTC
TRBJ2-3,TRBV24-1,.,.,CATRDTGINTDTQYF,TGTGCCACCAGAGACACAGGGATCAACACAGATACGCAGTATTTT
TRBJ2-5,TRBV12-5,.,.,CASEQGRAGGRETQYF,TGTGCTAGTGAGCAAGGTCGGGCCGGGGGCCGAGAGACCCAGTACTTC
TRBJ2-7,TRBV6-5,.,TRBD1,CASSYSGQRNYEQYF,TGTGCCAGCAGTTACTCGGGACAGAGAAACTACGAGCAGTACTTC
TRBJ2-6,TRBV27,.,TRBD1,CASSLDRASGANVLTF,TGTGCCAGCAGTTTGGACAGGGCCTCTGGGGCCAACGTCCTGACTTTC
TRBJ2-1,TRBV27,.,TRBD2,CASSTTSGGAGVQFF,TGTGCCAGCAGTACGACTAGCGGGGGGGCGGGAGTGCAGTTCTTC
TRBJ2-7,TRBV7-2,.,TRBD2,CASSLSSGGAGSYEQYF,TGTGCCAGCAGCTTAAGTAGCGGGGGGGCGGGCTCCTACGAGCAGTACTTC
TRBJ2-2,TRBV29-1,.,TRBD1,CSVEARGLPYTGELFF,TGCAGCGTTGAGGCCAGGGGGCTGCCCTACACCGGGGAGCTGTTTTTT
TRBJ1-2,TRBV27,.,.,CATLPWGGNYGYTF,TGTGCCACCCTTCCTTGGGGGGGTAACTATGGCTACACCTTC
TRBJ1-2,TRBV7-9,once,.,CASSLGPSLDYGYTF,TGTGCCAGCAGCTTAGGTCCCTCGTTGGACTATGGCTACACCTTC
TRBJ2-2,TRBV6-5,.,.,CASSPGTYTGELFF,TGTGCCAGCAGTCCCGGGACATACACCGGGGAGCTGTTTTTT
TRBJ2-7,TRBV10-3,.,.,CAISAQGNSYEQYF,TGTGCCATCAGTGCCCAGGGGAACTCCTACGAGCAGTACTTC
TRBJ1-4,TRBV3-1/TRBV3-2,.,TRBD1,CASSPQGARTNEKLFF,TGTGCCAGCAGCCCGCAGGGGGCCCGGACTAATGAAAAACTGTTTTTT
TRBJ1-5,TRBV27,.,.,CASSNLADRTNQPQHF,TGTGCCAGCAGCAACCTGGCCGACAGGACCAATCAGCCCCAGCATTTT
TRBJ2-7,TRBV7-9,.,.,CASSSGRPYEQYF,TGTGCCAGCAGTTCGGGACGGCCCTACGAGCAGTACTTC
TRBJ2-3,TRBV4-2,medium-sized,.,CASSPFGSSTDTQYF,TGTGCCAGCAGCCCTTTTGGGTCCTCCACAGATACGCAGTATTTT
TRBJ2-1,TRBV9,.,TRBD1,CASSVSAGTGGYNEQFF,TGTGCCAGCAGCGTATCTGCCGGGACAGGGGGCTACAATGAGCAGTTCTTC
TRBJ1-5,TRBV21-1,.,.,CASSKAKDTSNQPQHF,TGTGCCAGCAGCAAAGCGAAAGACACTAGCAATCAGCCCCAGCATTTT
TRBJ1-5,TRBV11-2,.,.,CASSMDGNQPQHF,TGTGCCAGCAGCATGGACGGCAATCAGCCCCAGCATTTT
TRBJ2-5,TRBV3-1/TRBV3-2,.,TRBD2,CASSVRLAGYQETQYF,TGTGCCAGCAGCGTTAGACTAGCGGGGTACCAAGAGACCCAGTACTTC
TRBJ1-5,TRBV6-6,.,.,CASSYLGSNQPQHF,TGTGCCAGCAGTTACTTAGGGAGCAATCAGCCCCAGCATTTT
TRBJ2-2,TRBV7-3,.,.,CASRPDRPGELFF,TGTGCCAGCAGACCCGACAGGCCCGGGGAGCTGTTTTTT
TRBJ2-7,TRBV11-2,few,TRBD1,CASSPDRGTYEQYF,TGTGCCAGCAGCCCGGACAGGGGTACCTACGAGCAGTACTTC
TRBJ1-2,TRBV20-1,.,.,CSPNGYTF,TGCAGTCCCAATGGCTACACCTTC
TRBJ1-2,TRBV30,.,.,CAWSASGDPRGYTF,TGTGCCTGGAGTGCTTCAGGGGATCCGAGGGGCTACACCTTC
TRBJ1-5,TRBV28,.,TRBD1,CASRSGQGKSNQPQHF,TGTGCCAGCAGGTCCGGACAGGGGAAGAGCAATCAGCCCCAGCATTTT
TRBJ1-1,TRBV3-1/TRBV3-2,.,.,CASSQSSQNSAFF,TGTGCCAGCAGCCAATCCTCCCAAAACTCGGCTTTCTTT
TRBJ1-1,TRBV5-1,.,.,CASSRVATGLGTEAFF,TGCGCCAGCAGCCGGGTTGCTACGGGACTGGGCACTGAAGCTTTCTTT
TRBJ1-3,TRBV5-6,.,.,CASSIFLTVSGNTIYF,TGTGCCAGCAGCATTTTCCTGACAGTCTCTGGAAACACCATATATTTT
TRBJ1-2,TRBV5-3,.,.,CARNHDSGYTF,TGTGCCAGAAATCACGACAGTGGCTACACCTTC
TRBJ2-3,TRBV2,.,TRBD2,CASRLTSGGTSTDTQYF,TGTGCCAGCAGGTTAACTAGCGGGGGTACATCCACAGATACGCAGTATTTT
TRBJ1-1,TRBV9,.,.,CASSVTDVSSEAFF,TGTGCCAGCAGCGTAACAGACGTTTCCTCTGAAGCTTTCTTT
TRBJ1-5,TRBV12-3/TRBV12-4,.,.,CASGSFLNQPQHF,TGTGCCAGCGGCAGCTTTCTAAATCAGCCCCAGCATTTT
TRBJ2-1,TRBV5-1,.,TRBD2,CASSPRSGGTSYNEQFF,TGCGCCAGCAGCCCGCGTTCGGGGGGGACATCCTACAATGAGCAGTTCTTC
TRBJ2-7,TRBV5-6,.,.,CASSPSGLYEQYF,TGTGCCAGCAGTCCTTCGGGGTTGTACGAGCAGTACTTC
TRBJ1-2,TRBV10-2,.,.,CASSEDPDPYGYTF,TGCGCCAGCAGTGAGGACCCCGACCCTTATGGCTACACCTTC
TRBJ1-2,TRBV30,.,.,CAWAQGRVYTF,TGTGCCTGGGCTCAGGGCCGGGTCTACACCTTC
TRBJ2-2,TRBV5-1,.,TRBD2,CASSKIPRGGNGELFF,TGCGCCAGCAGCAAAATCCCCCGGGGGGGGAACGGGGAGCTGTTTTTT
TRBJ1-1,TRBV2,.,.,CTSRPGDSYTEAFF,TGTACCAGCCGACCTGGGGACTCTTACACTGAAGCTTTCTTT
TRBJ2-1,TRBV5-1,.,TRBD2,CASSLETSGGGEQFF,TGCGCCAGCAGCTTGGAGACTAGCGGGGGAGGTGAGCAGTTCTTC
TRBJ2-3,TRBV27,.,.,CASSLLAGFTDTQYF,TGTGCCAGCAGTTTATTGGCGGGGTTCACAGATACGCAGTATTTT
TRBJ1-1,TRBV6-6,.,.,CASSLWDTGSGLKGTEAFF,TGTGCCAGCAGTCTCTGGGACACGGGTTCGGGGCTTAAAGGAACTGAAGCTTTCTTT